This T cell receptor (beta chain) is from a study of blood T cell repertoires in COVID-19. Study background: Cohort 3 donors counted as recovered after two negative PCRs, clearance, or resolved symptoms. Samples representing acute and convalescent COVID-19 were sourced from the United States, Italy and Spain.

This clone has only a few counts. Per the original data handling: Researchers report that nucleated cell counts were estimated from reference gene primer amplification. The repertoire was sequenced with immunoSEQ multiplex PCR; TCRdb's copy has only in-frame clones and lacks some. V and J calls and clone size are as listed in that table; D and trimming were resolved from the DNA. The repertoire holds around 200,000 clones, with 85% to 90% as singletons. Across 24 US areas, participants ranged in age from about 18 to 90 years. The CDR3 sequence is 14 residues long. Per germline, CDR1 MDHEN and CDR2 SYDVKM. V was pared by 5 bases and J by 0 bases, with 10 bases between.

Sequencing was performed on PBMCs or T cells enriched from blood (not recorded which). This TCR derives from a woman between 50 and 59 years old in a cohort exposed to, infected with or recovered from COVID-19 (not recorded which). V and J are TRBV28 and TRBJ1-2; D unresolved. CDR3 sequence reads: CASSSLTSNYGYTF. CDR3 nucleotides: TGTGCCAGCAGTAGCCTGACTTCTAACTATGGCTACACCTTC.